These 20 T cell receptor beta chains were sequenced from one sample in a study of cytomegalovirus exposure and HLA in healthy donors (dated by TCRdb to 2016 to 2017). The library came from the immunoSEQ multiplex PCR assay. The multiplex PCR relied on a mix of 60 forward primers for TCR Vbeta segments and 13 reverse primers for TCR Jbeta segments. Held by TCRdb, this immuneACCESS table contains in-frame sequences only and omits some clones. Under half of the omission traces to an unresolved V gene where checked; the cause of the rest is unknown. The sample contains about 130,000 clones, roughly 9.8% of them found a single time. The top ten hold less than 2% of the sample. Sequenced: PBMCs. These receptors originate from a man aged 50 to 59 in good health and CMV-seronegative.

The sample holds a few counts of this clone. The chain couples TRBV5-5 to TRBJ1-1; D is undetermined. The V and J ends lost 0 bases and 6 bases respectively, with 18 bases between them. Germline CDR1 is SGHKS and CDR2 is YYEKEE (reference sequence). This CDR3 comprises 16 residues. The CDR3 region has the DNA TGTGCCAGCAGCTTGGTCCTTAGAGAGGTTAAGGCTGAAGCTTTCTTT. As protein: CASSLVLREVKAEAFF.

This clone was detected only a few times. The chain is built from TRBV19 and TRBJ2-5; the match to TRBD1 covers 8 bases. After removal of 5 bases from V and 5 bases from J, the junction contained 7 bases not matched to a gene. Per germline, CDR1 LNHDA and CDR2 SQIVND (reference sequence). The CDR3 covers 14 residues. The CDR3 DNA reads TGTGCCAGTAGTCGGGACAGGCCAGGGGAGACCCAGTACTTC. Its protein is CASSRDRPGETQYF.

This clone was picked up a small number of times. The chain links TRBV5-6 to TRBJ1-5, with 7 positions matching TRBD1. This CDR3 comprises 15 residues. CDR1 and CDR2 (germline): SGHDT, YYEEEE. Trimming removed 3 bases from V and 5 bases from J; junction bases left unmatched: 8. DNA of the CDR3: TGTGCCAGCAGCTCCGACAGGGAGCGGCATCAGCCCCAGCATTTT. This translates into CASSSDRERHQPQHF.

The chain uses TRBV5-6 and TRBJ1-4; TRBD1 matches at 7 bases. The CDR3 extends over 16 amino acids. Germline lookup yields CDR1 SGHDT and CDR2 YYEEEE. The V and J ends lost 2 bases and 5 bases, in that order; junction bases with no gene match: 9. CDR3 DNA sequence: TGTGCCAGCAGCTTTTTAGGGGACAGTCAGAATGAAAAACTGTTTTTT. Its protein is CASSFLGDSQNEKLFF.

This clone has only a few counts. This chain uses TRBV9 with TRBJ2-1, with D possibly TRBD2 on 5 matching bases. The CDR3 length is 15 residues. The V gene's germline CDR1 is SGDLS and CDR2 YYNGEE. V dropped 3 bases and J dropped 6 bases, with 16 bases sitting between them. The CDR3 is CASSERAEPSNEQFF. The CDR3 DNA reads as TGTGCCAGCAGCGAACGAGCGGAGCCCTCCAATGAGCAGTTCTTC.

There are a few counts of this clone. CDR3 sequence: CASSLAGTGGTGELFF. The CDR3 DNA reads TGCGCCAGCAGCTTGGCAGGGACAGGGGGAACCGGGGAGCTGTTTTTT. The chain is built from TRBV5-1 and TRBJ2-2; 11 positions agree with TRBD1. V was pared by 0 bases and J by 5 bases, with 3 bases of the junction left unmatched. Per the germline V gene, CDR1 is SGHRS and CDR2 is YFSETQ. This CDR3 contains 16 residues.

J is TRBJ1-5 and V is TRBV7-2, with D tentatively TRBD1 (6 bases). Between the trimmed V and J ends, which lost 5 bases and 6 bases, there was a span of 17 bases. The CDR3 is 15 residues long. Germline CDR1 SGHTA, CDR2 FQGNSA. CDR3 region: CASSPREGGIQPQHF. The CDR3 DNA follows: TGTGCCAGCAGCCCCAGGGAGGGGGGAATTCAGCCCCAGCATTTT. Drawing the rest from reference TRBV7-2 and TRBJ1-5, the complete variable domain is GAGVSQSPSNKVTEKGKDVELRCDPISGHTALYWYRQSLGQGLEFLIYFQGNSAPDKSGLPSDRFSAERTGGSVSTLTIQRTQQEDSAVYLCASSPREGGIQPQHFGDGTRLSIL.

The CDR3, as DNA: TGTGCCAGTAGCATTCCAACTGTCTCTAGCACAGATACGCAGTATTTT. Residues: CASSIPTVSSTDTQYF. The chain employs TRBV19 and TRBJ2-3, with D uncertain. V was clipped by 6 bases and J by 0 bases, with 16 bases between them. The CDR3 has 16 residues. The germline CDR1 and CDR2 sequences are LNHDA and SQIVND (reference sequence).

This clone has just a few counts. The chain links TRBV30 to TRBJ1-2, with 7 nucleotides matching TRBD1. Trimming cost V 4 bases and J 4 bases; bases outside gene matches: 9. The V gene's germline CDR1 is GTSNPN and CDR2 SVGIG (reference sequence). The CDR3 loop spans 14 amino acids. As DNA, the CDR3 is TGTGCCTGGAAACTACAGGGGCGGACCTATGGCTACACCTTC. Translating it yields CAWKLQGRTYGYTF. The whole variable domain, remainder taken from reference TRBV30 and TRBJ1-2, is SQTIHQWPATLVQPVGSPLSLECTVEGTSNPNLYWYRQAAGRGLQLLFYSVGIGQISSEVPQNLSASRPQDRQFILSSKKLLLSDSGFYLCAWKLQGRTYGYTFGSGTRLTVV.

This clone was observed a few times. This sequence joins TRBV14 and TRBJ2-3; 8 nucleotides match TRBD1. Germline lookup yields CDR1 SGHDN and CDR2 FVKESK. Germline trimming cut 4 bases from V and 9 bases from J; bases unmatched to any gene: 3. The CDR3 length is 12 residues. The CDR3 spells CASSLGQGTQYF. DNA for the CDR3: TGTGCCAGCAGCCTCGGACAGGGCACGCAGTATTTT.

This clone showed up just a few times. The gene calls are TRBV5-1 and TRBJ2-7, with D perhaps TRBD1 (6 bases). The germline CDR1 and CDR2 sequences are SGHRS and YFSETQ. V lost 2 bases to trimming and J lost 6 bases, with 12 bases between them. The CDR3 sequence is 13 residues long. Here the CDR3 reads CASSLLDSSEQYF. The CDR3 nucleotides are TGCGCCAGCAGCTTACTGGACAGTTCCGAGCAGTACTTC.

The chain couples TRBV7-9 to TRBJ2-7, with a tentative D call TRBD1 (6 bases). Trimming cost V 4 bases and J 5 bases, with 12 bases left between them. The CDR3 sequence is 13 residues long. Germline V lookup: CDR1 SEHNR, CDR2 FQNEAQ (reference sequence). The DNA of the CDR3 is TGTGCCAGCAGCTCCCCAGGGGACCACGAGCAGTACTTC. This gives the protein CASSSPGDHEQYF.

V and J are TRBV12-5 and TRBJ2-2, with D perhaps TRBD1 (5 bases). In germline, CDR1 is LGHNT, CDR2 FRNRAP. The CDR3 runs 17 residues. The germline V and J ends were trimmed by 4 bases and 3 bases, with 18 bases remaining between them. As DNA, the CDR3 is TGTGCTAGTGGTTACTGGGATAGGGGCGCGTACACCGGGGAGCTGTTTTTT. Encoded protein: CASGYWDRGAYTGELFF.

The chain couples TRBV25-1 to TRBJ2-7; a weak D match, TRBD2 (6 bases). CDR3 length: 13 residues. CDR1 is MGHDK, CDR2 SYGVNS, per germline. V lost 8 bases and J 2 bases, leaving 13 bases between the germline ends. CDR3 sequence: CASVRRGTYEQYF. The CDR3 nucleotides read TGTGCCAGCGTCCGGCGCGGGACCTACGAGCAGTACTTC.

This clone was seen more than once but under ten times. The chain combines TRBV28 with TRBJ2-3; D ambiguous. Trimming cost V 4 bases and J 9 bases, with 8 bases left between them. The CDR3 is 11 residues long. Germline values: CDR1 MDHEN, CDR2 SYDVKM. The CDR3 DNA sequence: TGTGCCAGCAGTTCGGCGGTCACGCAGTATTTT. It specifies CASSSAVTQYF.

The chain is built from TRBV12-5 and TRBJ1-4; D not resolved. Germline V gene data show CDR1 as LGHNT and CDR2 as FRNRAP. The CDR3 has 15 amino acids. V lost 0 bases to trimming and J lost 4 bases, with 9 bases between them. CDR3 nucleotides: TGTGCTAGTGGTTTGGTACTCGGGATTAATGAAAAACTGTTTTTT. Translated, it gives CASGLVLGINEKLFF.

The genes are TRBV6-4 and TRBJ1-1; 8 positions match TRBD1. Germline values: CDR1 MRHNA, CDR2 SNTAGT. There are 12 residues in the CDR3. J lost 5 bases, V lost 10 bases, and 6 bases had no gene match. The CDR3 DNA is TGTGCCACATGGCAGGGGGCTACTGAAGCTTTCTTT. Residues: CATWQGATEAFF.

The chain couples TRBV5-6 to TRBJ1-4; 7 bases line up with TRBD1. Germline CDR1 reads SGHDT; CDR2 reads YYEEEE. The CDR3 spans 14 residues. Unmatched junction bases numbered 6, after V lost 2 bases and J lost 8 bases. The CDR3, as DNA: TGTGCCAGCAGCTTAATAGGGGGCAGAGAAAAACTGTTTTTT. Protein sequence: CASSLIGGREKLFF.

V and J are TRBV19 and TRBJ1-2, with 7 bases fitting TRBD1. V was clipped by 6 bases and J by 3 bases; unmatched bases: 10. There are 15 residues in the CDR3. CDR1 is LNHDA, CDR2 SQIVND, per germline (reference sequence). DNA for the CDR3: TGTGCCAGTAGCCCCGTGGCAGGGGGGTACTATGGCTACACCTTC. It yields the protein CASSPVAGGYYGYTF. Drawing the rest from reference TRBV19 and TRBJ1-2, the complete variable domain is DGGITQSPKYLFRKEGQNVTLSCEQNLNHDAMYWYRQDPGQGLRLIYYSQIVNDFQKGDIAEGYSVSREKKESFPLTVTSAQKNPTAFYLCASSPVAGGYYGYTFGSGTRLTVV.

Only a few counts were recorded for this clone. The chain has TRBV5-4 and TRBJ2-7; D might be TRBD2 (6 bases). The V gene's germline CDR1 is SGHNT and CDR2 YYREEE (reference sequence). The CDR3 loop spans 13 amino acids. V lost 4 bases, J lost 7 bases, and 15 bases lay in between. The CDR3 is CASSLWGAGEQYF. The CDR3 DNA reads TGTGCCAGCAGCCTTTGGGGCGCGGGAGAGCAGTACTTC.